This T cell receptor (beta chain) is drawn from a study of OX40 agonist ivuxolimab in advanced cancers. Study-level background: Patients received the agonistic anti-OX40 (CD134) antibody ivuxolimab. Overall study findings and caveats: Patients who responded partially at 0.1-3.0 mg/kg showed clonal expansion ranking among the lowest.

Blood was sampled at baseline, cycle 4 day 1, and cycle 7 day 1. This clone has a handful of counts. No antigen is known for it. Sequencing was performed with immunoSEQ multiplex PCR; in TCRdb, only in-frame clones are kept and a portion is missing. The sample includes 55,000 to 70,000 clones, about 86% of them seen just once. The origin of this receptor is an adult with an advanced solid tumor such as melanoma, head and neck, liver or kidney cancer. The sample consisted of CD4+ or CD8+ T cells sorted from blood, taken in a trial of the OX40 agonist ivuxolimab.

CDR3 residues: CASSSRTGTGMGEKLFF. In DNA form, the CDR3 reads TGTGCCAGTAGTAGCCGAACTGGGACAGGGATGGGGGAAAAACTGTTTTTT. V gene TRBV19 combines with J gene TRBJ1-4; 9 nucleotides line up with TRBD1. Losses at the gene ends were 4 bases for V and 8 bases for J; bases not matched to a gene: 14. The CDR3 is 17 residues long. Germline V gene data show CDR1 as LNHDA and CDR2 as SQIVND (reference sequence).